The rows below give T cell receptor beta chains drawn from one sample of a study of blood T cell repertoires in COVID-19. The data were produced by immunoSEQ multiplex PCR, yet TCRdb's version contains in-frame clones alone and is incomplete. The sample contains about 180,000 clones, 70% to 85% of which appear only once. The sequencing sample was made of peripheral blood. These receptors were obtained from a human donor in a cohort sampled during active COVID-19. The CDR3 runs from the conserved cysteine through the conserved F or W. The order of the fields is J gene, CDR3 length, D gene, clone size, V gene, CDR3 DNA, CDR3 protein. D genes are given only for firm matches. Clone sizes are given selectively: once, few, many, or a class where the clone is expanded.

>TRBJ1-2|13|TRBD1|-|TRBV9
TGTGCCAGCAGCCTACGGACAGGGGATGGCTACACCTTC
CASSLRTGDGYTF
>TRBJ1-4|15|-|-|TRBV7-2
TGTGCCAGCAGCGGCGGGGACGCAACTAATGAAAAACTGTTTTTT
CASSGGDATNEKLFF
>TRBJ2-1|15|TRBD1|-|TRBV18
TGTGCCAGCTCACCTCAGGGACAGCCGTGGAATGAGCAGTTCTTC
CASSPQGQPWNEQFF
>TRBJ2-7|18|TRBD1|-|TRBV24-1
TGTGCCACCAGTGATTTTGATGGGACAGCCATATCGTCCTACGAGCAGTACTTC
CATSDFDGTAISSYEQYF
>TRBJ2-4|21|TRBD1|-|TRBV27
TGTGCCAGCAGTTTTATATGCATCAGGGGGCAAGGGCGAGTGGCCAAAAACATTCAGTACTTC
CASSFICIRGQGRVAKNIQYF
>TRBJ1-2|14|-|-|TRBV2
TGTGCCAGCAGCCCGTTAGTTTCTAACTATGGCTACACCTTC
CASSPLVSNYGYTF
>TRBJ1-1|15|TRBD1|once|TRBV7-9
TGTGCCAGCAGCTTAGCGGCTCAGGGGGGCACTGAAGCTTTCTTT
CASSLAAQGGTEAFF
>TRBJ1-2|12|-|-|TRBV3-1/TRBV3-2
TGTGCCAGCAGCCAAATGGAGAATGGCTACACCTTC
CASSQMENGYTF
>TRBJ2-7|13|-|few|TRBV6-5
TGTGCCAGCAGTTACGCCCAGGGCTACGAGCAGTACTTC
CASSYAQGYEQYF
>TRBJ2-1|16|TRBD2|-|TRBV30
TGTGCCTGGAGGAACGGGGGGGCCAAGTCCTACAATGAGCAGTTCTTC
CAWRNGGAKSYNEQFF